Following are 22 T cell receptor beta chains from one sample sequenced in a study of shared clonotypes between healthy human individuals. Generated by immunoSEQ multiplex PCR, the TCRdb table keeps only in-frame clones and is missing some. The sample contains about 960,000 clones, over 60% of which appear only once. Sample: memory CD4+ T cells sorted from blood. Stated subset: CD45RA-negative fraction. Receptors originate from a man aged 18 to 29 in good health.

The V call is TRBV14, the J call TRBJ1-1; possibly TRBD1 for D (5 bases). Trimming stripped 3 bases from V and 0 bases from J, with 17 bases between. The CDR3 loop spans 17 amino acids. Germline lookup yields CDR1 SGHDN and CDR2 FVKESK. The CDR3 region has the DNA TGTGCCAGCAGCCACAGGGTCGGCATTACTATGAACACTGAAGCTTTCTTT. This encodes CASSHRVGITMNTEAFF.

CDR3 in amino acids: CASSERQGGSSNQPQHF. The DNA for the CDR3 is TGTGCCAGCAGTGAACGACAGGGGGGAAGTAGCAATCAGCCCCAGCATTTT. The V call is TRBV25-1, the J call TRBJ1-5; 9 nucleotides align to TRBD1. Germline V gene lookup returns CDR1 MGHDK and CDR2 SYGVNS. CDR3 length equals 17 residues. After removal of 2 bases from V and 0 bases from J, the junction contained 5 bases not matched to a gene.

The V and J genes are TRBV6-1 and TRBJ2-2, with 7 bases matching TRBD1. Germline CDR1 reads MNHNS; CDR2 reads SASEGT. Losses at the gene ends were 3 bases for V and 4 bases for J; bases not matched to a gene: 2. The CDR3 length is 14 residues. CDR3 sequence (DNA): TGTGCCAGCAGTGAGACAGGGACCACCGGGGAGCTGTTTTTT. Amino acids: CASSETGTTGELFF.

This clone rates as medium-sized. The gene calls are TRBV29-1 and TRBJ1-1; D gene unclear. Trimming left V 7 bases short and J 2 bases short, with 11 bases between. This CDR3 has 12 residues. The germline CDR1 and CDR2 sequences are SQVTM and ANQGSEA. As DNA, the CDR3 is TGCAGCGCAGTAGTCTCTAACACTGAAGCTTTCTTT. Protein sequence: CSAVVSNTEAFF.

The chain carries TRBV5-1 and TRBJ1-4, with D possibly matching TRBD1 (5 bases). Germline V lookup: CDR1 SGHRS, CDR2 YFSETQ. CDR3 size: 16 residues. Trimming cost V 6 bases and J 0 bases, with 15 bases left between them. The CDR3 DNA sequence: TGCGCCAGCACCCCACTGGGAGGGGCAACTAATGAAAAACTGTTTTTT. Its protein is CASTPLGGATNEKLFF.

This clone was counted once. The J gene is TRBJ2-7, the V gene TRBV5-1, with D maybe TRBD1 (6 bases). There are 14 residues in the CDR3. V was shortened by 4 bases and J by 2 bases, with 13 bases between the two germline ends. Germline V gene lookup returns CDR1 SGHRS and CDR2 YFSETQ. This CDR3 is CASSNVDRTYEQYF. DNA of the CDR3: TGCGCCAGCAGCAACGTTGACAGGACCTACGAGCAGTACTTC.

The chain joins TRBV19 to TRBJ2-1; D remains unclear. CDR1 is LNHDA and CDR2 is SQIVND in the germline V gene (reference sequence). There are 14 residues in the CDR3. Trimming cost V 3 bases and J 3 bases, with 9 bases left between them. The CDR3 sequence: CASSMSKGYNEQFF. In DNA form, the CDR3 reads TGTGCCAGTAGTATGAGTAAGGGCTACAATGAGCAGTTCTTC.

The V call is TRBV10-3, the J call TRBJ1-2; D ambiguous. V was clipped by 3 bases and J by 5 bases, with 16 bases between them. Germline CDR1 is ENHRY and CDR2 is SYGVKD. The CDR3 length is 15 residues. The CDR3 DNA reads TGTGCCATCAGTGATAGGACCGCCCCATCTTATGGCTACACCTTC. This translates into CAISDRTAPSYGYTF.

The gene calls are TRBV29-1 and TRBJ2-1, with 9 bases matching TRBD1. Per germline, CDR1 SQVTM and CDR2 ANQGSEA. This CDR3 contains 14 residues. V dropped 3 bases and J dropped 10; count of bases not matched to a gene: 10. CDR3 in amino acids: CSVEGQGGLGEQFF. CDR3 nucleotides: TGCAGCGTTGAGGGACAGGGTGGTTTGGGAGAGCAGTTCTTC.

The CDR3 spells CASSLNPGQGNTEAFF. In DNA, the CDR3 is TGTGCCAGCAGTCTCAACCCTGGACAGGGGAACACTGAAGCTTTCTTT. The V and J genes are TRBV7-2 and TRBJ1-1; 8 positions agree with TRBD1. The CDR3 runs to 16 residues. The V and J ends lost 6 bases and 1 base, in that order; junction bases with no gene match: 10. CDR1 and CDR2 (germline): SGHTA, FQGNSA.

The table lists this clone with a few counts. The rearrangement links TRBV10-3 to TRBJ1-2; TRBD1 agrees at 8 bases. The V gene's germline CDR1 is ENHRY and CDR2 SYGVKD. J was trimmed by 2 bases and V by 0 bases; bases with no gene match: 2. The CDR3 loop spans 15 amino acids. The CDR3: CAISESRTGNYGYTF. The CDR3 nucleotides are TGTGCCATCAGTGAGTCTCGGACAGGGAACTATGGCTACACCTTC.

The J gene is TRBJ2-3, the V gene TRBV28; D is unclear. Trimming stripped 3 bases from V and 4 bases from J, with 11 bases between. Germline CDR1 and CDR2: MDHEN and SYDVKM. The CDR3 contains 14 residues. The CDR3 spells CASSFGLEPDTQYF. For the CDR3, the DNA is TGTGCCAGCAGTTTTGGGCTGGAACCAGATACGCAGTATTTT.

This chain connects TRBV15 to TRBJ2-2; 15 nucleotides line up with TRBD2. After removal of 0 bases from V and 4 bases from J, the junction contained 9 bases not matched to a gene. This CDR3 has 20 amino acids. Per the germline V gene, CDR1 is LNHNV and CDR2 is YYDKDF (reference sequence). CDR3 loop: CATSREGTSGRTRGTGELFF. CDR3 DNA sequence: TGTGCCACCAGCAGAGAGGGGACTAGCGGGAGGACGCGAGGCACCGGGGAGCTGTTTTTT.

As concerns this clone: Other DNA sequences within the sample encode an identical CDR3. The chain is built from TRBV7-2 and TRBJ1-5; tentatively, D is TRBD1 (6 bases). Germline V gives CDR1 SGHTA, CDR2 FQGNSA. The CDR3 covers 13 residues. The V gene lost 4 bases and the J gene lost 2 bases, with 6 bases spanning the gap. CDR3 sequence (DNA): TGTGCCAGCAGCTACAGGGGCAATCAGCCCCAGCATTTT. It specifies CASSYRGNQPQHF.

J is TRBJ1-6 and V is TRBV6-5; TRBD1 matches 8 bases. CDR1 and CDR2 from the germline V gene are MNHEY and SVGAGI. The CDR3 totals 14 residues. V gave up 6 bases and J gave up 7 bases; unmatched junction bases: 5. The CDR3 loop reads CASRLGQENSPLHF. CDR3 DNA sequence: TGTGCCAGCAGATTGGGACAGGAGAATTCACCCCTCCACTTT.

The rearrangement uses TRBV27 and TRBJ1-2; D is undetermined. This CDR3 comprises 14 residues. Per the germline V gene, CDR1 is MNHEY and CDR2 is SMNVEV (reference sequence). The V end lost 5 bases, the J end lost 3 bases, and 13 bases lay between the germline ends. The CDR3 spells CASSPSWRDYGYTF. In DNA, the CDR3 is TGTGCCAGCAGTCCCTCTTGGAGGGACTATGGCTACACCTTC.

The chain links TRBV9 to TRBJ2-3; D ambiguous. Germline CDR1 reads SGDLS; CDR2 reads YYNGEE. This CDR3 comprises 15 residues. V was trimmed by 2 bases and J by 1 base, leaving 11 bases between them. The CDR3 DNA reads TGTGCCAGCAGCGTCGACCCGGCCGGCACAGATACGCAGTATTTT. It is translated as CASSVDPAGTDTQYF.

The chain employs TRBV11-2 and TRBJ1-6, with 9 bases lining up with TRBD1. This CDR3 comprises 15 residues. V lost 6 bases, J lost 10 bases, and 10 bases stayed unmatched. Germline V gene lookup returns CDR1 SGHAT and CDR2 FQNNGV. CDR3 DNA sequence: TGTGCCAGCAGACAACCCGGGACAGGGCAATCACCCCTCCACTTT. Its protein is CASRQPGTGQSPLHF.

This clone was picked up one time. The J gene is TRBJ1-2, the V gene TRBV4-3; possibly TRBD1 for D (6 bases). This CDR3 is built from 16 residues. Germline V gene data show CDR1 as LGHNA and CDR2 as YSLEER. Trimming pared 0 bases from V and 0 bases from J, leaving 11 bases between. In DNA, the CDR3 is TGCGCCAGCAGCCAAGACCCCGGGACACCTAACTATGGCTACACCTTC. It translates to CASSQDPGTPNYGYTF.

The chain employs TRBV18 and TRBJ2-1, with D tentatively TRBD2 (7 bases). Germline CDR1 and CDR2: KGHSH and LQKENI. V lost 3 bases to trimming and J lost 1 base, with 19 bases between them. The CDR3 is 18 amino acids. The CDR3 region has the DNA TGTGCCAGCTCACCGGTCTCGCTTAGGGGGGGATCCTACAATGAGCAGTTCTTC. It codes for CASSPVSLRGGSYNEQFF.

This clone was seen more than once but under ten times. This chain links TRBV10-3 with TRBJ2-7; perhaps TRBD2 as D (6 bases). Per germline, CDR1 ENHRY and CDR2 SYGVKD. The CDR3 consists of 15 residues. V lost 0 bases and J 0 bases, leaving 9 bases between the germline ends. Here the CDR3 reads CAISESGGFSYEQYF. CDR3 nucleotide sequence: TGTGCCATCAGTGAGTCCGGGGGTTTCTCCTACGAGCAGTACTTC.

This rearrangement joins TRBV6-6 to TRBJ1-2, with D maybe TRBD1 (6 bases). The CDR3 is made up of 14 amino acids. Trimming removed 2 bases at V and 8 bases at J, with 15 bases between. Per the germline V gene, CDR1 is MNHNY and CDR2 is SVGAGI (reference sequence). The CDR3 spells CASSYGGQGHGYTF. The CDR3, as DNA: TGTGCCAGCAGTTACGGGGGACAAGGACACGGCTACACCTTC.